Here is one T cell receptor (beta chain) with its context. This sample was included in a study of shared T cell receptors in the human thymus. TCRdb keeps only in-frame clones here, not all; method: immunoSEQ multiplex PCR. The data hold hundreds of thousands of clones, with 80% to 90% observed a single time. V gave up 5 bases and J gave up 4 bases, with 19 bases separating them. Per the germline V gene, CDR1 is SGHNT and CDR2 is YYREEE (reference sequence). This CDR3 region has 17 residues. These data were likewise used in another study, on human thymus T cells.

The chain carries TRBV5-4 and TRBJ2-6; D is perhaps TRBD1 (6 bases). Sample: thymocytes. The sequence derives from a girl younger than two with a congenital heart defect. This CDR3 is CASSDTGSNGGANVLTF. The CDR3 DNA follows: TGTGCCAGCAGTGATACAGGGTCCAACGGGGGGGCCAACGTCCTGACTTTC.